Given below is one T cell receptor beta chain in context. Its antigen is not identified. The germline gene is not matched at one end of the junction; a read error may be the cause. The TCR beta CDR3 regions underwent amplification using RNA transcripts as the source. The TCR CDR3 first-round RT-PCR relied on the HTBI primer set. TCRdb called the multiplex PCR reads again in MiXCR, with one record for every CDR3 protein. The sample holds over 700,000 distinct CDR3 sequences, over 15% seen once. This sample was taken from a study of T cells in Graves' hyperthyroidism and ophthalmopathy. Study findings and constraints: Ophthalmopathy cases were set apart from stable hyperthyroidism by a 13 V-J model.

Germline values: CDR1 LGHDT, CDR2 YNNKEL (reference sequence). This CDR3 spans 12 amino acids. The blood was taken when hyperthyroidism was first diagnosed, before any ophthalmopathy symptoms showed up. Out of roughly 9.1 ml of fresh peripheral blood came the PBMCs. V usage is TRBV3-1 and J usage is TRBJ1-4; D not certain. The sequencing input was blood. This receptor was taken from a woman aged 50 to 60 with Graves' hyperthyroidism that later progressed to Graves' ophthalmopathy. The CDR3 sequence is CASSYGDERLFF. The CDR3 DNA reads TGTGCCAGCAGTTACGGTGATGAAAGACTGTTTTTT. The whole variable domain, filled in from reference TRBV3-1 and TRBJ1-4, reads DTAVSQTPKYLVTQMGNDKSIKCEQNLGHDTMYWYKQDSKKFLKIMFSYNNKELIINETVPNRFSPKSPDKAHLNLHINSLELGDSAVYFCASSYGDERLFFGSGTQLSVL.